A selection of T cell receptor beta chains follows, all from one sample in a study of blood T cell repertoires in COVID-19. Sequencing was performed with immunoSEQ multiplex PCR; in TCRdb, only in-frame clones are kept and a portion is missing. The table includes approximately 68,000 clones, 82% detected once. Sequencing was performed on peripheral blood. These receptors all come from a human donor in a cohort sampled during active COVID-19. Both conserved end residues are part of each CDR3. The order of the fields is CDR3 length, V gene, D gene, clone size, J gene, CDR3 protein, CDR3 DNA. A D gene is named only where the DNA matches it firmly. A clone size is listed for some rows: how often the clone was seen (once, few, many), or a class if it is expanded.

length: 13
V: TRBV5-1
D: TRBD1
size: -
J: TRBJ2-7
CDR3: CASSSRQGYEQYF
DNA: TGCGCCAGCAGCTCCCGACAGGGCTACGAGCAGTACTTC

length: 18
V: TRBV10-3
D: TRBD1
size: few
J: TRBJ1-4
CDR3: CAIMESSGDRDTNEKLFF
DNA: TGTGCCATCATGGAATCCAGCGGGGACAGGGATACTAATGAAAAACTGTTTTTT

length: 14
V: TRBV7-2
D: -
size: -
J: TRBJ2-7
CDR3: CASSLIWESYEQYF
DNA: TGTGCCAGCAGCTTAATTTGGGAGTCCTACGAGCAGTACTTC

length: 15
V: TRBV18
D: TRBD1
size: once
J: TRBJ2-5
CDR3: CASSPTGVDSETQYF
DNA: TGTGCCAGCTCACCGACAGGGGTCGACTCGGAGACCCAGTACTTC

length: 15
V: TRBV15
D: -
size: -
J: TRBJ1-2
CDR3: CATSRSGLANYGYTF
DNA: TGTGCCACCAGCCGATCAGGGTTAGCTAACTATGGCTACACCTTC

length: 13
V: TRBV18
D: -
size: few
J: TRBJ1-2
CDR3: CASSPQGNYGYTF
DNA: TGTGCCAGCTCACCCCAGGGGAACTATGGCTACACCTTC

length: 12
V: TRBV4-1
D: -
size: -
J: TRBJ1-6
CDR3: CASSLPGSPLHF
DNA: TGCGCCAGCAGCCTTCCAGGCTCACCCCTCCACTTT

length: 15
V: TRBV5-5
D: TRBD1
size: -
J: TRBJ1-4
CDR3: CASSPGTGGVEKLFF
DNA: TGTGCCAGCAGCCCCGGAACAGGGGGAGTCGAAAAACTGTTTTTT

length: 15
V: TRBV19
D: -
size: -
J: TRBJ2-1
CDR3: CASSIGTAIYNEQFF
DNA: TGTGCCAGTAGTATAGGGACAGCGATATACAATGAGCAGTTCTTC

length: 15
V: TRBV6-4
D: -
size: -
J: TRBJ1-5
CDR3: CASSPSGHSNQPQHF
DNA: TGTGCCAGCAGCCCCTCGGGACACAGCAATCAGCCCCAGCATTTT

length: 14
V: TRBV30
D: TRBD1
size: few
J: TRBJ1-2
CDR3: CACGQGAIPYGYTF
DNA: TGTGCCTGTGGCCAGGGGGCGATACCGTATGGCTACACCTTC

length: 13
V: TRBV5-1
D: -
size: few
J: TRBJ1-6
CDR3: CASSFGGDSPLHF
DNA: TGCGCCAGCAGCTTCGGGGGGGATTCACCCCTCCACTTT

length: 11
V: TRBV28
D: TRBD1
size: -
J: TRBJ2-7
CDR3: CATVQGSEQYF
DNA: TGTGCCACCGTACAGGGGAGCGAGCAGTACTTC

length: 14
V: TRBV7-2
D: -
size: -
J: TRBJ2-7
CDR3: CASSSQGGNYEQYF
DNA: TGTGCCAGCAGCTCCCAGGGGGGAAACTACGAGCAGTACTTC

length: 14
V: TRBV5-4
D: TRBD2
size: -
J: TRBJ2-7
CDR3: CASQRLAGPYEQYF
DNA: TGTGCCAGCCAACGGCTAGCGGGGCCCTACGAGCAGTACTTC

length: 15
V: TRBV24-1
D: TRBD1
size: -
J: TRBJ2-5
CDR3: CATSGGRGTQETQYF
DNA: TGTGCCACCAGTGGCGGCAGGGGGACCCAAGAGACCCAGTACTTC

length: 14
V: TRBV7-2
D: TRBD2
size: -
J: TRBJ2-5
CDR3: CASSPLAGVETQYF
DNA: TGTGCCAGCAGCCCCTTAGCGGGGGTGGAGACCCAGTACTTC

length: 18
V: TRBV5-6
D: TRBD2
size: -
J: TRBJ2-3
CDR3: CASSLGVWRLAITDTQYF
DNA: TGTGCCAGCAGCTTGGGAGTTTGGAGACTAGCGATCACAGATACGCAGTATTTT

length: 17
V: TRBV7-9
D: TRBD1
size: -
J: TRBJ1-6
CDR3: CASSSLRTGSYNSPLHF
DNA: TGTGCCAGCAGTTCTCTCCGGACAGGCTCCTATAATTCACCCCTCCACTTT

length: 17
V: TRBV27
D: TRBD2
size: -
J: TRBJ2-4
CDR3: CASSPYSGGAGKNIQYF
DNA: TGTGCCAGCAGTCCCTATAGCGGGGGGGCGGGCAAAAACATTCAGTACTTC

length: 14
V: TRBV6-5
D: -
size: -
J: TRBJ2-1
CDR3: CASSSRSLYNEQFF
DNA: TGTGCCAGCAGTTCCCGCTCACTTTACAATGAGCAGTTCTTC

length: 14
V: TRBV7-9
D: -
size: -
J: TRBJ1-1
CDR3: CASSPVLGGTEAFF
DNA: TGTGCCAGCAGCCCAGTTCTAGGGGGCACTGAAGCTTTCTTT

length: 13
V: TRBV19
D: TRBD1
size: -
J: TRBJ2-7
CDR3: CASSWGQSYEQYF
DNA: TGTGCCAGTAGTTGGGGACAGTCCTACGAGCAGTACTTC

length: 14
V: TRBV5-4
D: TRBD1
size: -
J: TRBJ1-4
CDR3: CASSASTGDEKLFF
DNA: TGTGCCAGCAGCGCCTCGACAGGGGACGAAAAACTGTTTTTT

length: 14
V: TRBV2
D: TRBD1
size: few
J: TRBJ1-1
CDR3: CASSETPTTGRPFF
DNA: TGTGCCAGCAGTGAAACACCCACGACAGGGAGGCCTTTCTTT

length: 14
V: TRBV5-4
D: -
size: -
J: TRBJ2-3
CDR3: CASSPSYTTDTQYF
DNA: TGTGCCAGCAGCCCCTCCTATACCACAGATACGCAGTATTTT

length: 14
V: TRBV5-1
D: -
size: -
J: TRBJ2-7
CDR3: CASSLGLDRNEQYF
DNA: TGCGCCAGCAGCTTGGGGTTAGATCGCAACGAGCAGTACTTC

length: 12
V: TRBV12-3/TRBV12-4
D: -
size: -
J: TRBJ2-1
CDR3: CASSHYYHEQFF
DNA: TGTGCCAGCAGCCACTATTACCATGAGCAGTTCTTC

length: 13
V: TRBV7-8
D: TRBD1
size: -
J: TRBJ1-6
CDR3: CASSLGQAFPLHF
DNA: TGTGCCAGCAGCCTTGGACAGGCCTTTCCCCTCCACTTT

length: 14
V: TRBV10-2
D: TRBD1
size: -
J: TRBJ2-7
CDR3: CASSGDRGAYEQYF
DNA: TGCGCCAGCAGTGGGGACAGGGGGGCCTACGAGCAGTACTTC

length: 15
V: TRBV29-1
D: -
size: -
J: TRBJ1-1
CDR3: CSVRSQGRGGTEAFF
DNA: TGCAGCGTTAGAAGTCAGGGGAGAGGGGGCACTGAAGCTTTCTTT

length: 14
V: TRBV9
D: -
size: -
J: TRBJ1-5
CDR3: CASSGGHSGQPQHF
DNA: TGTGCCAGCAGCGGGGGACACTCTGGACAGCCCCAGCATTTT

length: 14
V: TRBV18
D: -
size: -
J: TRBJ2-5
CDR3: CASSPWTEQETQYF
DNA: TGTGCCAGCTCACCTTGGACAGAGCAAGAGACCCAGTACTTC

length: 15
V: TRBV2
D: -
size: -
J: TRBJ1-5
CDR3: CASSEAPGPNQPQHF
DNA: TGTGCCAGCAGTGAAGCGCCTGGGCCAAATCAGCCCCAGCATTTT

length: 13
V: TRBV19
D: TRBD1
size: -
J: TRBJ1-1
CDR3: CASRDRGGAEAFF
DNA: TGTGCCAGTAGGGACAGGGGTGGAGCTGAAGCTTTCTTT

length: 17
V: TRBV4-1
D: TRBD1
size: -
J: TRBJ2-7
CDR3: CASSPENSGTGGYEQYF
DNA: TGCGCCAGCAGCCCTGAAAACTCCGGGACAGGGGGCTACGAGCAGTACTTC

length: 13
V: TRBV2
D: -
size: -
J: TRBJ1-6
CDR3: CASRGGARQSLHF
DNA: TGTGCCAGCAGGGGAGGGGCCAGACAATCCCTCCACTTT

length: 14
V: TRBV18
D: -
size: once
J: TRBJ2-7
CDR3: CASSQEQSSYEQYF
DNA: TGTGCCAGCTCACAGGAACAGAGCTCCTACGAGCAGTACTTC

length: 16
V: TRBV4-1
D: TRBD2
size: -
J: TRBJ2-5
CDR3: CASSQGHAGGQETQYF
DNA: TGCGCCAGCAGCCAAGGGCACGCGGGGGGGCAAGAGACCCAGTACTTC

length: 13
V: TRBV12-3/TRBV12-4
D: -
size: -
J: TRBJ1-1
CDR3: CASSSQANTEAFF
DNA: TGTGCCAGCAGTTCGCAGGCGAACACTGAAGCTTTCTTT

length: 13
V: TRBV6-5
D: -
size: -
J: TRBJ1-1
CDR3: CASKNRDGTEAFF
DNA: TGTGCCAGCAAGAACAGGGACGGCACTGAAGCTTTCTTT